This T cell receptor (beta chain) was documented in a study of OX40 agonist ivuxolimab in advanced cancers. In the study overall: Ivuxolimab, which targeted the costimulatory receptor OX40 (CD134), was an agonistic, fully human IgG2 monoclonal antibody. The paper describes the monotherapy dose-escalation part (N of about 52 patients) of the phase I trial of ivuxolimab. Peripheral TCRbeta sequencing aimed to test whether ivuxolimab altered TCR sequence diversity and caused clonal T-cell expansion. Prior anti-PD-1, anti-PD-L1 or anti-CTLA-4 therapy was permitted, and checkpoint inhibitors had been received by around 39% of dose-escalation patients. Partial responses were achieved by three dose-escalation patients, of whom one had hepatocellular carcinoma and two had cutaneous melanoma. A male proportion of about 79% and a mean age of 60 years, ranging from roughly 23 to 80, were recorded for the dose-escalation cohort. Intravenous ivuxolimab was administered to patients every 2 weeks at six dose levels: 0.01, 0.1, 0.3, 1.5, 3 and 10 mg/kg. Of the approximately 50 patients in dose escalation, about 20 had hepatocellular carcinoma, about 15 had melanoma, 9 had renal cell carcinoma and 9 had head and neck cancer. Broad study findings and their caveats: After ivuxolimab, more expanded clones were found on average in CD8+ T cells than in CD4+ T cells. In the 0.1-3.0 mg/kg groups, partial responders were among the patients with the lowest normalized peripheral clonal expansion, particularly in CD8+ T cells. At doses of 0.1 to 3.0 mg/kg, clonal expansion of both CD4+ and CD8+ T cells in blood was seen between baseline and week 6. Low levels of normalized T-cell clonal expansion were also seen in some patients who did not respond. The antigen specificity of the peripheral T cells that underwent clonal expansion was not determined.

The trial excluded patients who had a history of autoimmune disease or were on systemic immunosuppression. In every dose cohort, peripheral blood was drawn for TCR sequencing at baseline, cycle 4 day 1, and cycle 7 day 1. Samples were obtained from an open-label, multicenter, first-in-human phase I dose-escalation trial of ivuxolimab. Adults with locally advanced or metastatic melanoma, renal cell carcinoma, hepatocellular carcinoma or head and neck squamous cell carcinoma were enrolled in the trial. Before TCR sequencing, CD4+ T cells and CD8+ T cells were sorted from peripheral blood as separate populations. The sample holds one count of this clone. Its antigen target is currently unknown. No much larger clone is present one base from it, and per-base qualities are unavailable. Looking up the germline V gene (reference sequence) yields CDR1 SGHKS and CDR2 YYEKEE. Taken from cysteine to phenylalanine, the CDR3 has 17 residues. The retained sequence is limited to the CDR3, 51 bases, with the frame set at the first base. V and J are trimmed by 4 bases and 4 bases, and the gene matches miss 9 bases of the junction.

Genomic DNA was isolated from the sorted cells so that the TCRbeta CDR3 region could be sequenced. The immunoSEQ Assay was used to sequence the TCRbeta CDR3 regions. TCRdb provides this immuneACCESS table in a form limited to in-frame rearrangements. Some clones are lacking; in checked studies, under half of them reflect an unresolved V gene, and why the rest are absent is not known. The table for this sample lists 100,000 to 150,000 clones; under 95% of them were counted only once. The top ten hold under 0.9% of the sample. The rearranged chain carries TRBV5-5 and TRBJ2-7, with 15 bases in between that match TRBD2. The sample in question was CD4+ or CD8+ T cells sorted from blood, obtained in a trial of the OX40 agonist ivuxolimab. This clonotype was sampled from an adult with an advanced solid tumor such as melanoma, head and neck, liver or kidney cancer. CDR3 sequence: CASSPRTSGRGGYEQYF. The nucleotide sequence is given as TGTGCCAGCAGCCCACGGACTAGCGGGAGGGGCGGTTACGAGCAGTACTTC.